The 5 T cell receptor beta chains reported below all come from one sample, sequenced in a study of cytomegalovirus exposure and HLA in healthy donors. With 60 Vbeta and 13 Jbeta primers, the PCR was carried out. Sequenced by immunoSEQ multiplex PCR; TCRdb stores in-frame clones only, minus some. The table records around 140,000 clones, about four fifths of them present only once. The sequenced material came from PBMCs. Receptors were obtained from a woman in her late teens or twenties in good health and CMV-seropositive.

The chain joins TRBV30 to TRBJ1-3, with no clear D. Per the germline V gene, CDR1 is GTSNPN and CDR2 is SVGIG (reference sequence). The CDR3 is made up of 13 amino acids. Trimming removed 3 bases from V and 0 bases from J, with 6 bases in between. The DNA of the CDR3 is TGTGCCTGGAGATTTCACTCTGGAAACACCATATATTTT. It codes for CAWRFHSGNTIYF.

This clone was seen just once. This sequence joins TRBV30 and TRBJ1-6; a possible D gene is TRBD1 (5 bases). V gave up 3 bases and J gave up 4 bases, with 10 bases separating them. The germline V gene encodes CDR1 GTSNPN and CDR2 SVGIG (reference sequence). The CDR3 is made up of 14 amino acids. In DNA, the CDR3 is TGTGCCTGGAGGGGAGGGGTTTATAATTCACCCCTCCACTTT. This encodes CAWRGGVYNSPLHF.

The chain has TRBV2 and TRBJ1-1; no reliable D call. The CDR3 runs to 13 residues. V lost 6 bases and J 1 base, leaving 9 bases between the germline ends. Looked up from germline, CDR1 is SNHLY and CDR2 is FYNNEI. CDR3 nucleotide sequence: TGTGCCAGCAGCGAGAGAGAGAACACTGAAGCTTTCTTT. This translates into CASSERENTEAFF.

V is TRBV19 and J is TRBJ1-5; 7 positions match TRBD1. CDR3 size: 17 residues. Germline CDR1 reads LNHDA; CDR2 reads SQIVND (reference sequence). J gave up 3 bases and V 3 bases, and 11 bases lay outside the gene matches. The CDR3 DNA reads as TGTGCCAGTAGTATTCGCCGTGGGACAGCTATCAATCAGCCCCAGCATTTT. Translating gives CASSIRRGTAINQPQHF.

This chain joins TRBV7-2 and TRBJ1-6; 10 bases map to TRBD1. CDR1 and CDR2 from the germline V gene are SGHTA and FQGNSA. J gave up 10 bases and V 0 bases, and 3 bases lay outside the gene matches. There are 15 residues in the CDR3. The DNA for the CDR3 is TGTGCCAGCAGCTTAGCCGGGACAGGGGACTCACCCCTCCACTTT. Its protein is CASSLAGTGDSPLHF. Drawing the rest from reference TRBV7-2 and TRBJ1-6, the complete variable domain is GAGVSQSPSNKVTEKGKDVELRCDPISGHTALYWYRQSLGQGLEFLIYFQGNSAPDKSGLPSDRFSAERTGGSVSTLTIQRTQQEDSAVYLCASSLAGTGDSPLHFGNGTRLTVT.